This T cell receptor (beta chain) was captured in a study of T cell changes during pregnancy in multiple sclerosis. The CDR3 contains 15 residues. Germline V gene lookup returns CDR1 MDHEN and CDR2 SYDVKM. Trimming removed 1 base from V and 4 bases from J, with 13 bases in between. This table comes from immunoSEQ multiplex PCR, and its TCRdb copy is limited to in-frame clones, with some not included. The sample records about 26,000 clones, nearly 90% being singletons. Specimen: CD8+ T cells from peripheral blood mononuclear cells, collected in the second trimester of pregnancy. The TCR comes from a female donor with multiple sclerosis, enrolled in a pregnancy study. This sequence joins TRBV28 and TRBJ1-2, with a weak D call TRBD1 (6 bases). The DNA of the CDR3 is TGTGCCAGCAGTTTATATGACAGGAATTCCTATGGCTACACCTTC. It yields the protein CASSLYDRNSYGYTF.